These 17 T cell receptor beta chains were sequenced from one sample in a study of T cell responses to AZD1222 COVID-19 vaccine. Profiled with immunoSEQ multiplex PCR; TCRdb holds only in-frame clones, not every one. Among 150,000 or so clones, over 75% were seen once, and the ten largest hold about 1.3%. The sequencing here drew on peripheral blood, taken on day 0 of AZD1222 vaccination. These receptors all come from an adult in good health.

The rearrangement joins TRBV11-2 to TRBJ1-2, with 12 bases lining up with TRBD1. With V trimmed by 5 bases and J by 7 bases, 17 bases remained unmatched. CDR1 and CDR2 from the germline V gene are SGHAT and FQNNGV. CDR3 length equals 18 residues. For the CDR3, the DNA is TGTGCCAGCAGCCCAATATTATTGGGACAGGGGGCAATAAGTGGCTACACCTTC. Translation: CASSPILLGQGAISGYTF.

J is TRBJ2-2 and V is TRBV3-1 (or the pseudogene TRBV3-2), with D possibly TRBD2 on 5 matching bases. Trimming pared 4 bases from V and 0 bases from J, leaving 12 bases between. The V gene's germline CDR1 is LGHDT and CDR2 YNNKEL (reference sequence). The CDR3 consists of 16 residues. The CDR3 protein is CASSRWTDANTGELFF. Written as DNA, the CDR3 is TGTGCCAGCAGCCGTTGGACTGATGCGAACACCGGGGAGCTGTTTTTT.

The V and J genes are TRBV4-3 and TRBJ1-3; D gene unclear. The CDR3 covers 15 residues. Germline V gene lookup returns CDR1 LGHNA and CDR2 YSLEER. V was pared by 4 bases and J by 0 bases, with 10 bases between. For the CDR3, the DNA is TGCGCCAGCAGCCTTGGACCGCTCTCTGGAAACACCATATATTTT. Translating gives CASSLGPLSGNTIYF.

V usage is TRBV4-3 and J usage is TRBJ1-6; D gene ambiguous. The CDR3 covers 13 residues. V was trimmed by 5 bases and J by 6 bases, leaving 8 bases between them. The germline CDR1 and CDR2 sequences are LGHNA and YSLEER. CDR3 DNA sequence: TGCGCCAGCAGCGGAGAGCCTAATTCACCCCTCCACTTT. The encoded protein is CASSGEPNSPLHF.

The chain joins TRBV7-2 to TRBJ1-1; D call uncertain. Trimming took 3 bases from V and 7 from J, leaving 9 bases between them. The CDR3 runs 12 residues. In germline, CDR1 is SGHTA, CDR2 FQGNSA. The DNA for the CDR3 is TGTGCCAGCAGCTTGTTAAGTGGTGAAGCTTTCTTT. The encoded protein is CASSLLSGEAFF.

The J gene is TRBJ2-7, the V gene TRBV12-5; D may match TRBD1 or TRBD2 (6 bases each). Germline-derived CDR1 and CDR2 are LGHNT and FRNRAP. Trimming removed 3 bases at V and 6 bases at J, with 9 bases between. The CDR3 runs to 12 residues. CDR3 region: CASGFGGGEQYF. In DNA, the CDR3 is TGTGCTAGTGGTTTCGGAGGGGGCGAGCAGTACTTC.

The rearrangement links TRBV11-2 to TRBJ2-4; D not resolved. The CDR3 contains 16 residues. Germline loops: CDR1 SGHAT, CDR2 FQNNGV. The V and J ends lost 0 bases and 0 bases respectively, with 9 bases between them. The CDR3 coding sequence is TGTGCCAGCAGCTTAGATACTGCTCTAGCCAAAAACATTCAGTACTTC. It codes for CASSLDTALAKNIQYF.

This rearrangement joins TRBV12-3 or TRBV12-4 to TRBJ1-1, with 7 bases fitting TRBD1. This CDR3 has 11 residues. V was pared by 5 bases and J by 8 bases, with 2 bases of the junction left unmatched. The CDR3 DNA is TGTGCCAGCAGTCCGGACAGGGAAGCTTTCTTT. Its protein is CASSPDREAFF.

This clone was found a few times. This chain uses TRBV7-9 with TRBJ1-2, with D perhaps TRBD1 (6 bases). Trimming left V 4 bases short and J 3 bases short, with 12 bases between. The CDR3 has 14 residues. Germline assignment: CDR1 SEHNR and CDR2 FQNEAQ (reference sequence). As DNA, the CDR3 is TGTGCCAGCAGCTCTAGGGGGGTTGACTATGGCTACACCTTC. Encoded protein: CASSSRGVDYGYTF.

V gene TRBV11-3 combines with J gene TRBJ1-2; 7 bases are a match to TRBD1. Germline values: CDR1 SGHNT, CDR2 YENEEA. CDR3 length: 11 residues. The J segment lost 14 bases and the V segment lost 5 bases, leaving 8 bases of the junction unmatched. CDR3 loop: CASSGNRGATF. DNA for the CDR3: TGTGCCAGCAGCGGAAACAGGGGTGCAACCTTC.

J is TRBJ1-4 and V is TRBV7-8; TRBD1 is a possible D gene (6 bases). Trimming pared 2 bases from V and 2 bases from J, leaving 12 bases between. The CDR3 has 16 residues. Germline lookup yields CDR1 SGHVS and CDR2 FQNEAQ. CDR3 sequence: CASSLTHRVTNEKLFF. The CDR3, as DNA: TGTGCCAGCAGCTTAACCCACAGGGTGACTAATGAAAAACTGTTTTTT.

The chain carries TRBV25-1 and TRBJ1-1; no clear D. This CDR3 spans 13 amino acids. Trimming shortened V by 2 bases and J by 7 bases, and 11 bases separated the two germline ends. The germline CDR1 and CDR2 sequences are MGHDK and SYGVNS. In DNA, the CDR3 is TGTGCCAGCAGTGAAGCTCTCTACGATGAAGCTTTCTTT. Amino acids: CASSEALYDEAFF. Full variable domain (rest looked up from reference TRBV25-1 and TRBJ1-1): EADIYQTPRYLVIGTGKKITLECSQTMGHDKMYWYQQDPGMELHLIHYSYGVNSTEKGDLSSESTVSRIRTEHFPLTLESARPSHTSQYLCASSEALYDEAFFGQGTRLTVV.

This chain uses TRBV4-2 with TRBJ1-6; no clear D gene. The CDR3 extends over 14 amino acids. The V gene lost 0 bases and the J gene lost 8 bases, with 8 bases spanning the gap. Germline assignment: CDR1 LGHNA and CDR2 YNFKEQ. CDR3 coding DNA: TGTGCCAGCAGCCAAGATAGTACGGATTCACCCCTCCACTTT. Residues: CASSQDSTDSPLHF.

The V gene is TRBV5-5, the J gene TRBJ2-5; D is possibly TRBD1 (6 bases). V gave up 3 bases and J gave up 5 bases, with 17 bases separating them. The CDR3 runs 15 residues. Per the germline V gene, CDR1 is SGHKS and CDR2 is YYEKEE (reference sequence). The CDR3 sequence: CASSYGQGHRETQYF. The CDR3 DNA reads TGTGCCAGCAGCTACGGTCAGGGACATCGGGAGACCCAGTACTTC.

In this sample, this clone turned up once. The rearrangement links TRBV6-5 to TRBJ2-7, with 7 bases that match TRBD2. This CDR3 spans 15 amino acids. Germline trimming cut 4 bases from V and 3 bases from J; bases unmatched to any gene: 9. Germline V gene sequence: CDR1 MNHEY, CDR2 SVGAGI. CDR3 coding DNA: TGTGCCAGCAGTTCGTCGTGGGCGGGGGTCTACGAGCAGTACTTC. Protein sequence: CASSSSWAGVYEQYF.

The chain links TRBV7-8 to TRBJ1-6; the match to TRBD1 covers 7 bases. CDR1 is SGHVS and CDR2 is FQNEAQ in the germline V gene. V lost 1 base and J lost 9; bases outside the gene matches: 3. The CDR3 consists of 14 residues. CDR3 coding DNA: TGTGCCAGCAGCTTAGGGGGACAGCGTTCACCCCTCCACTTT. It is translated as CASSLGGQRSPLHF.

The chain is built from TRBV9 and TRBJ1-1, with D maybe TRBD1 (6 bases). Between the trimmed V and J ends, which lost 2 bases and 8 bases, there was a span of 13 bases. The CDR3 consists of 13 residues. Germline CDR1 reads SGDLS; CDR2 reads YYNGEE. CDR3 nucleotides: TGTGCCAGCAGCGTTGCGAGGGGGACAGAAGCTTTCTTT. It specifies CASSVARGTEAFF.